The rows below give T cell receptor beta chains drawn from one sample of a study of cytomegalovirus exposure and HLA in healthy donors. The method was immunoSEQ multiplex PCR; TCRdb's version includes in-frame clones alone and lacks a portion of them. Among some 140,000 clones listed, 60% to 80% were seen once. Sequencing was carried out using PBMCs. The receptors were gathered from a man aged 25 to 40 in good health and CMV-seronegative. Both conserved end residues are part of each CDR3. Each record gives: clone size, V gene, D gene, J gene, CDR3 DNA, CDR3 protein. A D gene is named only where the DNA matches it firmly. Rows may omit the clone size; those that give it use once, few, many or a size class.

>-|TRBV4-2|-|TRBJ1-5
TGTGCCAGCAGCCAACGCCTGGACTATCAGCCCCAGCATTTT
CASSQRLDYQPQHF
>once|TRBV9|TRBD2|TRBJ2-1
TGTGCCAGCAGCCCCCGGACTAGTCGAAATGAGCAGTTCTTC
CASSPRTSRNEQFF
>-|TRBV25-1|TRBD1|TRBJ1-2
TGTGCCAGCAAACAGGGGGGAGGCTATGGCTACACCTTC
CASKQGGGYGYTF
>-|TRBV10-3|TRBD1|TRBJ2-1
TGTGCCATCAGTGTAACCGGGACAGGGAACAATGAGCAGTTCTTC
CAISVTGTGNNEQFF
>-|TRBV6-1|-|TRBJ2-7
TGTGCCAGCAGTGGATACAGGGTCGAGCAGTACTTC
CASSGYRVEQYF
>-|TRBV6-5|TRBD2|TRBJ2-2
TGTGCCAGCAGGGGGACCGGGGGGACCGGGGAGCTGTTTTTT
CASRGTGGTGELFF
>-|TRBV12-2|-|TRBJ1-3
TGTGCAAGTCGCACCCCTGGACAGGGTAAATCTGGAAACACCATATATTTT
CASRTPGQGKSGNTIYF
>-|TRBV19|-|TRBJ2-1
TGTGCCAGTAGTCCAACAGGGGGGGCCAACAATGAGCAGTTCTTC
CASSPTGGANNEQFF
>-|TRBV29-1|TRBD1|TRBJ1-2
TGCAGCGTGGGACAGGGAGGGGGATTCTCTGGCTACACCTTC
CSVGQGGGFSGYTF
>-|TRBV9|-|TRBJ1-2
TGTGCCAGCAGCGTTGGAGGATATGGCTACACCTTC
CASSVGGYGYTF
>few|TRBV6-4|-|TRBJ1-3
TGTGCCAGCAGTGGCCCGGGTACGCGGGGAAACACCATATATTTT
CASSGPGTRGNTIYF
>-|TRBV29-1|-|TRBJ1-1
TGCAGCGGGGTGGAGTTGAACACTGAAGCTTTCTTT
CSGVELNTEAFF
>few|TRBV19|-|TRBJ2-5
TGTGCCAGTAGTATAGGGGCCGGGGAGCAAGAGACCCAGTACTTC
CASSIGAGEQETQYF
>-|TRBV18|TRBD1|TRBJ2-7
TGTGCCAGCTCACCACTGTTACAGGGGGTCCACGAGCAGTACTTC
CASSPLLQGVHEQYF
>-|TRBV9|TRBD1|TRBJ1-2
TGTGCCAGCAGCGTAGGGACAGGGGGTGGTTATGGCTACACCTTC
CASSVGTGGGYGYTF
>-|TRBV6-1|-|TRBJ2-2
TGTGCCAGCAGTGTTTCAATCACCGGTAGCTCGGGGGAGCTGTTTTTT
CASSVSITGSSGELFF
>-|TRBV2|-|TRBJ2-1
TGTGCCAGCATCGCCCAGGGGATGGGGTCCAATGAGCAGTTCTTC
CASIAQGMGSNEQFF